This record covers a single TCR beta chain. V lost 6 bases, J lost 3 bases, and 9 bases stayed unmatched. Germline V gene data show CDR1 as WNHNN and CDR2 as SYGVQD (reference sequence). This CDR3 spans 15 amino acids. The data originate from a study of shared clonotypes between healthy human individuals. Here immunoSEQ multiplex PCR was the method, and the copy in TCRdb shows in-frame clones only, minus some. The sample lists about 2.4 million clones; approximately 93% were seen once. The rearrangement uses TRBV10-1 and TRBJ1-1; TRBD1 agrees at 8 bases. The specimen sequenced was naive CD4+ T cells from PBMCs. Documented subset: CD45RA+ positively selected. The sequence was collected from a man aged 18 to 30 in good health. Some clones in this sample may be carry-over from other donors' samples. Here the CDR3 reads CASSRTGSEYTEAFF. In DNA form, the CDR3 reads TGCGCCAGCAGCCGGACAGGGAGCGAGTACACTGAAGCTTTCTTT.